The TCR beta chain described here comes from a study of beta chain features in type 1 diabetes (dated by TCRdb to the late 2010s). Regarding the study in general: Mean age, gender distribution, total cell number and subset yield did not differ between patients and healthy donors. A total of 85 million to 140 million sorted cells were examined across all samples, and the number of cells per subset was strongly correlated with RNA yield. The study compared the TCRB repertoires of sorted circulating CD4+ T cell subsets in recently diagnosed type 1 diabetes patients with those in matched healthy donors. Naive and central memory subsets were obtained from all 30 or so donors, but regulatory and stem cell-like memory subsets were isolated from only 8 patients and roughly 8 healthy donors. The research as a whole found: Because the HLA sub-analyses included only small numbers of individuals, any influence of HLA type on TCRB rearrangement was left unresolved. Because cDNA rather than genomic DNA was sequenced, highly expressing activated cells could have been over-represented, although no difference in activation and CD3 levels was found between groups. A moderate but significant shortening of TCRB CDR3 length was observed in type 1 diabetes patients in all four CD4+ subsets. PCR might favor shorter templates, but patient and control samples were amplified and corrected together, so any skew would affect both groups equally. Naive, central memory and regulatory TCRB repertoires appeared to be more alike among patients than among healthy donors. Fewer insertions and more nucleotide deletions at VDJ recombination sites were observed in patients with type 1 diabetes, implying thymic rearrangement abnormalities.

A distance of 15 bases separates the germline ends of V and J, which lose 4 bases and 2 bases respectively. Reading the germline V gene (reference sequence) gives CDR1 SEHNR and CDR2 FQNEAQ. Including the terminal cysteine and valine, the CDR3 comprises 15 residues. The retained sequence is limited to the CDR3, 45 bases, with the frame set at the first base. This clone occurred a few times. Its binding antigen is unknown. Within one base of it there is no much larger clone, and no base qualities were kept. Each donor gave one peripheral blood draw, approximately 0.11 L on average, collected into heparinised tubes. Using a panel that included CD45RO, CCR7, CD25, CD127, CD95 and CD27, naive, central memory, regulatory and stem cell-like memory CD4+ T cells were sorted on a BD FACSAria II. A purity above 98% was achieved for all sorted populations. PBMCs were isolated immediately by Lymphoprep density gradient centrifugation and stained directly without culture. So that batch effects would be minimized, each experiment stained and sorted samples in pairs, pairing one healthy donor with one patient.

All of the isolated RNA was reverse transcribed with the High Capacity cDNA Reverse Transcription Kit, so expressed TCRB transcripts were sequenced. Naive, central memory and regulatory T cell samples underwent deep immunoSEQ sequencing, averaging about 3.5 million total reads per sample. Sorted cells were lysed in RLT buffer, and RNA was extracted using DNase-treated RNeasy Micro or Mini kits according to cell number. To prevent cross-contamination, each cell subset was processed individually, whereas patient and healthy donor samples were processed jointly. Using the immunoSEQ multiplex PCR, TCRB sequences were amplified from cDNA into 87-bp fragments spanning the CDR3 region. Amplicons were sequenced on the Illumina HiSeq platform. Turning to the authors' computational methods: PCR bias was computationally corrected using synthetic template baselines, reads within Hamming distance 2 were collapsed, and singletons that could not be merged were discarded. Reads were aligned against IMGT to assign V, D and J genes, CDR3 length and insertions or deletions at six rearrangement sites. Clonotype counts were normalized to sorted cell number within each subset before computing true diversity and Gini coefficients with the tcR R package. The overlap coefficient, calculated on TCRB nucleotide sequences, was used to quantify repertoire sharing. Out-of-frame TCRB sequences from naive cells were analyzed as a proxy for the pre-selection repertoire. TCRdb obtained this table from immuneACCESS and retained in-frame rearrangements with V and J assigned. These tables miss some clones; where compared with another copy, unresolved V genes account for less than half of the shortfall, and the remainder is unexplained. For V, J and clone size, that table is used; D and trimming come from the DNA. In all, the sample holds about half a million clones, and about an eighth of those were seen once. The top ten clones comprise 0.046% of the sample.

The sequence is built from TRBV7-9 and TRBJ2-7; D gene: possibly TRBD2, on 5 matching bases. The sample was naive CD4+ T cells from blood. The cell subset or site label on this specimen signifies: true naive CD4+ T cells. This receptor was identified in a woman aged 18-29 years in good health. The CDR3 amino acid sequence is: CASSYGVPGAYEQYV. The DNA is TGTGCCAGCAGCTACGGGGTACCCGGCGCCTACGAGCAGTACGTC.